Below are 9 T cell receptor beta chains sequenced from a single sample in a study of T cells in Graves' hyperthyroidism and ophthalmopathy. Amplification of TCR beta CDR3 regions used RNA as the template. The HTBI set primed first-round TCR CDR3 RT-PCR. TCRdb reanalysed the multiplex PCR reads using MiXCR and keeps one entry per CDR3 protein. Found here are hundreds of thousands of distinct CDR3 sequences, around 14% of them singletons; the top ten hold 13% to 15%. What was sequenced was blood. Every receptor here comes from a woman between 18 and 29 years old with Graves' hyperthyroidism.

This clonotype occurred a few times. The chain combines TRBV7-2 with TRBJ1-4; no clear D gene. Trimming pared 4 bases from V and 4 bases from J, leaving 10 bases between. This CDR3 region has 14 residues. CDR1 and CDR2 from the germline V gene are SGHTA and FQGNSA. The CDR3 region is CASSSGRYNEKLFF. In DNA, the CDR3 is TGTGCCAGCAGCTCTGGACGGTATAATGAAAAACTGTTTTTT.

Many counts were recorded for this clonotype. The chain carries TRBV7-8 and TRBJ1-5; no reliable D call. There are 15 residues in the CDR3. Germline CDR1 SGHVS, CDR2 FQNEAQ. Trimming removed 5 bases from V and 8 bases from J, with 19 bases in between. CDR3 bases: TGTGCCAGCAGCCTCTATGTAGGACCCGATAAGCCCCAGCATTTT. Residues: CASSLYVGPDKPQHF. Combining the CDR3 with reference TRBV7-8 and TRBJ1-5 gives the whole variable domain GAGVSQSPRYKVAKRGQDVALRCDPISGHVSLFWYQQALGQGPEFLTYFQNEAQLDKSGLPSDRFFAERPEGSVSTLKIQRTQQEDSAVYLCASSLYVGPDKPQHFGDGTRLSIL.

There are a few counts of this clonotype. The chain carries TRBV7-9 and TRBJ1-1, with a possible D match to TRBD1 (5 bases). Trimming shortened V by 2 bases and J by 6 bases, and 10 bases separated the two germline ends. The CDR3 has 13 amino acids. Germline values: CDR1 SEHNR, CDR2 FQNEAQ (reference sequence). The DNA for the CDR3 is TGTGCCAGCAGCTTACGGGGGGTCCCTGAAGCTTTCTTT. Its protein product is CASSLRGVPEAFF.

This clonotype has at least ten counts. The rearrangement links TRBV7-2 to TRBJ2-4; 7 nucleotides match TRBD1. After removal of 4 bases from V and 0 bases from J, the junction contained 6 bases not matched to a gene. From germline, CDR1 is SGHTA and CDR2 FQGNSA. This CDR3 comprises 16 residues. CDR3: CASSSRGHRAKNIQYF. The CDR3 DNA is TGTGCCAGCAGCTCTAGGGGGCATCGAGCCAAAAACATTCAGTACTTC.

At least ten counts were recorded for this clonotype. The J gene is TRBJ2-3, the V gene TRBV2; no definite D call. CDR3 length: 14 amino acids. The ends were cut back, 8 bases at V and 2 bases at J, with 14 bases in the middle. Per the germline V gene, CDR1 is SNHLY and CDR2 is FYNNEI. Here the CDR3 reads CASAYRALTDTQYF. The CDR3 DNA reads as TGTGCCAGCGCCTATCGGGCCCTCACAGATACGCAGTATTTT. Together with reference TRBV2 and TRBJ2-3, the CDR3 gives the full variable domain: EPEVTQTPSHQVTQMGQEVILRCVPISNHLYFYWYRQILGQKVEFLVSFYNNEISEKSEIFDDQFSVERPDGSNFTLKIRSTKLEDSAMYFCASAYRALTDTQYFGPGTRLTVL.

The chain combines TRBV19 with TRBJ1-6, with D unresolved. The CDR3 extends over 15 amino acids. V lost 3 bases, J lost 7 bases, and 13 bases lay in between. Germline V gene sequence: CDR1 LNHDA, CDR2 SQIVND (reference sequence). The CDR3 bases are TGTGCCAGTAGTATGGGGATCTCGTTCAATTCACCCCTCCACTTT. Its protein is CASSMGISFNSPLHF.

This chain links TRBV5-1 with TRBJ2-5, with 11 bases that match TRBD2. The J segment lost 7 bases and the V segment lost 4 bases, leaving 9 bases of the junction unmatched. This CDR3 region has 15 residues. The V gene's germline CDR1 is SGHRS and CDR2 YFSETQ. The CDR3 DNA sequence: TGCGCCAGCAGCACGGGGACTAGCGGTCTAGGGACCCAGTACTTC. Protein product: CASSTGTSGLGTQYF.

The chain recombines TRBV27 with TRBJ1-2; 7 nucleotides line up with TRBD1. The junction had 2 bases not matched to a gene; V was cut back by 4 bases and J by 0 bases. This CDR3 region has 14 residues. Germline V gives CDR1 MNHEY, CDR2 SMNVEV (reference sequence). The CDR3 sequence: CASSYGQANYGYTF. The CDR3 DNA follows: TGTGCCAGCAGTTATGGACAGGCTAACTATGGCTACACCTTC.

This clonotype was seen many times. The J gene is TRBJ1-1, the V gene TRBV7-9; TRBD1 is a possible D gene (6 bases). The CDR3 loop spans 13 amino acids. Germline V gene data show CDR1 as SEHNR and CDR2 as FQNEAQ (reference sequence). With 5 bases removed from V and 8 bases from J, the gap between germline ends came to 15 bases. The CDR3 nucleotides are TGTGCCAGCAGCCCTGGGGGCGGGAGCGAAGCTTTCTTT. This translates into CASSPGGGSEAFF.